These 28 T cell receptor beta chains originate from one sample sequenced in a study of beta chain features in type 1 diabetes (dated by TCRdb to 2017 to 2018). The method was the immunoSEQ multiplex PCR assay. The High Capacity cDNA Reverse Transcription Kit was used to reverse transcribe all of the isolated RNA, meaning that expressed TCRB transcripts were what got sequenced. As stored in TCRdb, this immuneACCESS dataset retains in-frame rearrangements with V and J assigned. A fraction of the clones does not appear; measured against another copy, unresolved V genes explain less than half of the discrepancy, and the remainder lacks a known reason. A total of about 900,000 clones appear in this sample, about 17% of them only once. 0.023% of the sample is held by the ten biggest clonotypes. Specimen: naive CD4+ T cells from blood. The cell subset or site label of this sample denotes: true naive CD4+ T cells. The receptors derive from a woman younger than 35 in good health.

The chain combines TRBV27 with TRBJ2-1, with 10 bases aligning to TRBD1. After removal of 3 bases from V and 0 bases from J, the junction contained 5 bases not matched to a gene. CDR1 is MNHEY, CDR2 SMNVEV, per germline (reference sequence). The CDR3 spans 17 residues. The CDR3 DNA is TGTGCCAGCAGTTTCGACAGGGGGCTAGGCTCCTACAATGAGCAGTTCTTC. Amino acid sequence: CASSFDRGLGSYNEQFF.

This clone was detected a few times. The chain combines TRBV25-1 with TRBJ2-7, with 7 bases aligning to TRBD1. J gave up 1 base and V 2 bases, and 5 bases lay outside the gene matches. The CDR3 sequence is 15 residues long. Per germline, CDR1 MGHDK and CDR2 SYGVNS. The CDR3 DNA reads TGTGCCAGCAGTGAACTCGGGACAGAATCCTACGAGCAGTACTTC. Translated: CASSELGTESYEQYF.

This clone appeared a few times. Sequence at one end of the junction differs from germline and may be a read error. The rearrangement links TRBV7-9 to TRBJ1-2; D perhaps matches TRBD1 (6 bases). This CDR3 has 16 amino acids. CDR1 is SEHNR, CDR2 FQNEAQ, per germline (reference sequence). CDR3 sequence (DNA): TGTGCCAGCAGTCCGGGGACAACCGGGTATCCCCTATGGGGAGCCTTC. Protein product: CASSPGTTGYPLWGAF.

This chain joins TRBV6-5 and TRBJ1-3; 8 nucleotides match TRBD1. Trimming cost V 4 bases and J 16 bases; bases outside gene matches: 12. The CDR3 totals 13 residues. The V gene's germline CDR1 is MNHEY and CDR2 SVGAGI. CDR3 bases: TGTGCCAGCAGTTCGACAGGGGACACGATCCTGTATTTT. It codes for CASSSTGDTILYF.

This clone was counted only a few times. Sequence at one end of the junction differs from germline and may be a read error. The chain recombines TRBV7-3 with TRBJ2-3, with D unclear. Germline assignment: CDR1 SGHTA and CDR2 FQGTGA. The CDR3 totals 11 residues. DNA of the CDR3: TGTGCCAGCACCTTATGGGATACGCAGTATTTT. It yields the protein CASTLWDTQYF.

This clone has a handful of counts. The CDR3: CASSQDGENLNTEAFF. The CDR3 nucleotides are TGCGCCAGCAGCCAAGACGGGGAAAATTTGAACACTGAAGCTTTCTTT. The rearrangement uses TRBV4-3 and TRBJ1-1; unclear D gene. The CDR3 extends over 16 amino acids. V lost 0 bases to trimming and J lost 0 bases, with 11 bases between them. From germline, CDR1 is LGHNA and CDR2 YSLEER.

J is TRBJ1-1 and V is TRBV28; D is undetermined. V shed 6 bases and J shed 5 bases, with 13 bases lying between them. Germline CDR1 MDHEN, CDR2 SYDVKM. The CDR3 runs to 13 residues. CDR3 protein: CASSKRLGTEAFF. As DNA, the CDR3 is TGTGCCAGCAGCAAGCGGCTAGGAACTGAAGCTTTCTTT.

DNA for the CDR3: TGTGCCTCAGCCACGGGGTCTGGCTATGGCTACACCTTC. This translates into CASATGSGYGYTF. The chain uses TRBV25-1 and TRBJ1-2, with unresolved D. This CDR3 comprises 13 residues. Germline lookup yields CDR1 MGHDK and CDR2 SYGVNS. V lost 11 bases to trimming and J lost 4 bases, with 17 bases between them.

A few counts support this clone. The V call is TRBV6-6, the J call TRBJ2-3, with 12 bases aligning to TRBD2. V was clipped by 0 bases and J by 6 bases; unmatched bases: 4. Germline loops: CDR1 MNHNY, CDR2 SVGAGI (reference sequence). The CDR3 runs to 16 residues. The DNA of the CDR3 is TGTGCCAGCAGTTACTCGACTAGCGGGAGCCTGGATACGCAGTATTTT. This sequence encodes CASSYSTSGSLDTQYF.

This clone showed up just a few times. The same CDR3 is also encoded by other DNA sequences in this sample. V is TRBV7-2 and J is TRBJ2-1, with D unclear. Deletions cut 2 bases from V and 4 bases from J, with 6 bases between. CDR3 length: 13 residues. Germline V lookup: CDR1 SGHTA, CDR2 FQGNSA. CDR3 protein: CASSLQRYNEQFF. The CDR3 nucleotides read TGTGCCAGCAGCTTACAGCGATACAATGAGCAGTTCTTC.

This chain links TRBV15 with TRBJ2-5, with 9 positions matching TRBD2. CDR3 size: 15 residues. The trim removed 1 base at V and 2 bases at J, leaving 2 bases unmatched. CDR1 is LNHNV, CDR2 YYDKDF, per germline (reference sequence). Written as DNA, the CDR3 is TGTGCCACCAGCAGAGGAACTAGCGGGCAAGAGACCCAGTACTTC. This sequence encodes CATSRGTSGQETQYF.

This clone was detected a few times. The rearrangement joins TRBV21-1 to TRBJ1-2; no check of the table's D call, TRBD1, against the DNA was made. TRBV21-1 is a pseudogene segment. The CDR3 totals 16 residues. CDR3 sequence (DNA): TGTGCCACCGCGTGCAGACAGGGACAAATCCCCTATGGCTACACCTTC. Translation: CATACRQGQIPYGYTF.

This clone was observed a few times. The chain is built from TRBV7-9 and TRBJ2-3, with 14 bases fitting TRBD2. The germline V gene has CDR1 SEHNR and CDR2 FQNEAQ (reference sequence). V was clipped by 0 bases and J by 6 bases; unmatched bases: 5. This CDR3 has 17 amino acids. CDR3 region: CASSLAPGLAGADTQYF. CDR3 bases: TGTGCCAGCAGCTTAGCACCGGGACTAGCGGGAGCTGATACGCAGTATTTT.

This clone was counted only a few times. The chain is built from TRBV7-2 and TRBJ2-7; 9 nucleotides align to TRBD2. Germline V gene data show CDR1 as SGHTA and CDR2 as FQGNSA. This CDR3 contains 15 residues. V shed 1 base, J shed 5 bases, and the junction held 6 bases outside the gene matches. The CDR3 sequence: CASSLGGGRAHEQYF. Written as DNA, the CDR3 is TGTGCCAGCAGCTTAGGGGGCGGGAGGGCCCACGAGCAGTACTTC.

The chain carries TRBV21-1 and TRBJ2-6; TRBD1, the table's D call, was not compared with the DNA. TRBV21-1 is classified as a pseudogene. This CDR3 has 20 residues. CDR3 amino acids: CASSKLNRGIRASGANVLTF. Here the CDR3 DNA reads TGTGCCAGCAGCAAACTAAACAGGGGAATTAGGGCCTCTGGGGCCAACGTCCTGACTTTC.

This clone was counted only a few times. The chain carries TRBV15 and TRBJ1-1; D ambiguous. Germline V gives CDR1 LNHNV, CDR2 YYDKDF (reference sequence). CDR3 length: 12 amino acids. Between the trimmed V and J ends, which lost 0 bases and 6 bases, there was a span of 5 bases. This CDR3 is CATSRDFAEAFF. The DNA of the CDR3 is TGTGCCACCAGCAGAGATTTCGCTGAAGCTTTCTTT.

This clone was observed a handful of times. The chain links TRBV7-2 to TRBJ2-7; D remains ambiguous. Germline V CDR1 and CDR2: SGHTA, FQGNSA. V was cut by 0 bases and J by 3 bases, with 3 bases left in between. The CDR3 loop spans 12 amino acids. CDR3 bases: TGTGCCAGCAGCTTAGCCTACTACGAGCAGTACTTC. Translation: CASSLAYYEQYF.

In the case of this clone: Other nucleotide sequences in the sample specify the same CDR3. V usage is TRBV5-1 and J usage is TRBJ2-5; 7 bases match TRBD1. The CDR3 loop spans 15 amino acids. Germline values: CDR1 SGHRS, CDR2 YFSETQ. V was clipped by 0 bases and J by 1 base; unmatched bases: 3. The DNA of the CDR3 is TGCGCCAGCAGCTTGGGACAGGGCGGCCAAGAGACCCAGTACTTC. It specifies CASSLGQGGQETQYF.

There are a few counts of this clone. V gene TRBV7-2 combines with J gene TRBJ2-5, with 8 positions matching TRBD1. The CDR3 is 19 residues long. The V gene's germline CDR1 is SGHTA and CDR2 FQGNSA. V lost 5 bases, J lost 7 bases, and 24 bases stayed unmatched. The CDR3 sequence is CASSPYITGTGSVFGTQYF. The DNA for the CDR3 is TGTGCCAGCAGCCCCTACATAACCGGGACAGGCAGCGTGTTTGGGACCCAGTACTTC.

The chain couples TRBV7-9 to TRBJ2-4; TRBD2 agrees at 7 bases. The CDR3 sequence is 16 residues long. V was pared by 3 bases and J by 0 bases, with 5 bases of the junction left unmatched. Germline lookup yields CDR1 SEHNR and CDR2 FQNEAQ (reference sequence). This CDR3 is CASSFGGSRAKNIQYF. The CDR3, as DNA: TGTGCCAGCAGCTTTGGCGGGAGCCGAGCCAAAAACATTCAGTACTTC. The full variable domain, completed using reference TRBV7-9 and TRBJ2-4, is DTGVSQNPRHKITKRGQNVTFRCDPISEHNRLYWYRQTLGQGPEFLTYFQNEAQLEKSRLLSDRFSAERPKGSFSTLEIQRTEQGDSAMYLCASSFGGSRAKNIQYFGAGTRLSVL.

This clone came up a few times. Other nucleotide sequences in the sample specify the same CDR3. The J gene is TRBJ2-3, the V gene TRBV5-1, with D hard to call. Trimming cost V 0 bases and J 2 bases, with 7 bases left between them. CDR3 length equals 14 residues. Germline V lookup: CDR1 SGHRS, CDR2 YFSETQ. The CDR3 nucleotides read TGCGCCAGCAGCTTGGACAGAGCCACAGATACGCAGTATTTT. Its translation is CASSLDRATDTQYF.

The V gene is TRBV28, the J gene TRBJ2-7; the D gene is possibly TRBD2 (5 bases). The CDR3 has 16 residues. Germline lookup yields CDR1 MDHEN and CDR2 SYDVKM. V dropped 5 bases and J dropped 6 bases, with 23 bases sitting between them. The CDR3 here is CASSGEGGRTSGEQYF. As DNA, the CDR3 is TGTGCCAGCAGTGGAGAGGGCGGCAGGACTTCGGGCGAGCAGTACTTC.

The V and J genes are TRBV10-3 and TRBJ2-1, with 8 bases fitting TRBD2. This CDR3 region has 16 residues. The V gene end was trimmed by 2 bases and the J gene end by 5 bases; junction bases not matched to a gene: 8. The germline CDR1 and CDR2 sequences are ENHRY and SYGVKD. The CDR3: CAISERGGPNNNEQFF. CDR3 coding DNA: TGTGCCATCAGTGAGCGGGGGGGGCCGAATAACAATGAGCAGTTCTTC.

This clone was seen a few times. This sequence joins TRBV27 and TRBJ2-2, with TRBD2 identical over 7 bases. The germline gives CDR1 MNHEY, CDR2 SMNVEV (reference sequence). The ends lost 3 bases at V and 3 bases at J; junction bases unmatched: 4. This CDR3 is built from 15 residues. The CDR3, as DNA: TGTGCCAGCAGTTTGTTGGGGAGGGACACCGGGGAGCTGTTTTTT. It specifies CASSLLGRDTGELFF.

This clone appeared a few times. The chain couples TRBV5-1 to TRBJ2-1; no reliable D call. The germline V and J ends were trimmed by 6 bases and 8 bases, with 18 bases remaining between them. The CDR3 has 14 residues. CDR1 is SGHRS and CDR2 is YFSETQ in the germline V gene. The CDR3 sequence is CASKLRSGRDEQFF. CDR3 DNA: TGCGCCAGCAAACTACGGTCCGGGCGCGATGAGCAGTTCTTC.

CDR3 DNA sequence: TGTGCCAGCAGCCCTTGGACTAGCTCTGGATCCTACAATGAGCAGTTCTTC. It encodes CASSPWTSSGSYNEQFF. This sequence joins TRBV7-2 and TRBJ2-1, with TRBD2 identical over 8 bases. This CDR3 contains 17 residues. The V and J ends lost 5 bases and 1 base, in that order; junction bases with no gene match: 10. CDR1 is SGHTA, CDR2 FQGNSA, per germline.

The chain is built from TRBV19 and TRBJ2-3, with a possible D match to TRBD2 (5 bases). CDR3 length: 13 amino acids. From germline, CDR1 is LNHDA and CDR2 SQIVND (reference sequence). The V end was cut by 2 bases, the J end by 3 bases, with 6 bases between. CDR3 loop: CASSIRGTDTQYF. CDR3 sequence (DNA): TGTGCCAGTAGTATACGGGGAACAGATACGCAGTATTTT.

The chain has TRBV7-8 and TRBJ1-5, with D perhaps TRBD1 (6 bases). Between the trimmed V and J ends, which lost 4 bases and 0 bases, there was a span of 13 bases. Germline CDR1 reads SGHVS; CDR2 reads FQNEAQ. This CDR3 has 16 residues. DNA for the CDR3: TGTGCCAGCAGCTCCACCGGGACACCTAGCAATCAGCCCCAGCATTTT. It translates to CASSSTGTPSNQPQHF.